Following are 13 T cell receptor beta chains from one sample sequenced in a study of cytomegalovirus exposure and HLA in healthy donors. The study ran its PCR with 60 Vbeta and 13 Jbeta primers. Clones were read by immunoSEQ multiplex PCR, and TCRdb kept only the in-frame ones, dropping some. The repertoire holds under 200,000 clones, with roughly four fifths as singletons. Sequencing was performed on PBMCs. Receptors originate from a woman between 25 and 40 years old in good health and CMV-seropositive.

The J gene is TRBJ1-2, the V gene TRBV6-5; D gene ambiguous. Trimming left V 6 bases short and J 3 bases short, with 14 bases between. The CDR3 has 14 amino acids. Germline V gene sequence: CDR1 MNHEY, CDR2 SVGAGI. CDR3 nucleotides: TGTGCCAGCAGATTCTCCGGGAGCCACTATGGCTACACCTTC. Translating gives CASRFSGSHYGYTF.

This chain connects TRBV29-1 to TRBJ2-3; D may be TRBD1 (7 bases). The CDR3 covers 15 residues. CDR1 is SQVTM and CDR2 is ANQGSEA in the germline V gene. Between the trimmed V and J ends, which lost 6 bases and 2 bases, there was a span of 18 bases. The CDR3 sequence: CSVHPGGRPTDTQYF. Here the CDR3 DNA reads TGCAGCGTACACCCAGGGGGGCGACCCACAGATACGCAGTATTTT.

CDR3 DNA sequence: TGTGCCAGCTCACCACCGGGTCAACGGGACACTGAAGCTTTCTTT. This gives the protein CASSPPGQRDTEAFF. The chain recombines TRBV18 with TRBJ1-1; D remains unclear. This CDR3 has 15 amino acids. The germline V gene has CDR1 KGHSH and CDR2 LQKENI. Deletions cut 0 bases from V and 3 bases from J, with 11 bases between. Full variable domain (missing parts from reference TRBV18 and TRBJ1-1): NAGVMQNPRHLVRRRGQEARLRCSPMKGHSHVYWYRQLPEEGLKFMVYLQKENIIDESGMPKERFSAEFPKEGPSILRIQQVVRGDSAAYFCASSPPGQRDTEAFFGQGTRLTVV.

The V call is TRBV5-1, the J call TRBJ2-2; a weak D match, TRBD1 (5 bases). Germline V CDR1 and CDR2: SGHRS, YFSETQ. This CDR3 is 15 amino acids long. The V and J ends lost 1 base and 5 bases respectively, with 12 bases between them. The CDR3 DNA follows: TGCGCCAGCAGCTTGTTCGACAGTGTGACCGGGGAGCTGTTTTTT. Amino acid sequence: CASSLFDSVTGELFF.

J is TRBJ1-2 and V is TRBV30; D is undetermined. Trimming left V 0 bases short and J 7 bases short, with 12 bases between. This CDR3 comprises 13 residues. From germline, CDR1 is GTSNPN and CDR2 SVGIG (reference sequence). The CDR3 reads CAWSVNEAGGYTF. In DNA form, the CDR3 reads TGTGCCTGGAGTGTTAACGAGGCGGGTGGCTACACCTTC.

In this sample, this clone turned up once. The rearrangement uses TRBV7-9 and TRBJ1-4, with D perhaps matching TRBD1 (5 bases). Trimming stripped 8 bases from V and 3 bases from J, with 13 bases between. This CDR3 is 14 amino acids long. Germline CDR1 is SEHNR and CDR2 is FQNEAQ (reference sequence). DNA of the CDR3: TGTGCCAGCGGATACCGACAGCCTAATGAAAAACTGTTTTTT. Encoded protein: CASGYRQPNEKLFF.

V is TRBV9 and J is TRBJ2-1, with 7 positions matching TRBD2. Per germline, CDR1 SGDLS and CDR2 YYNGEE. The CDR3 loop spans 11 amino acids. Unmatched junction bases numbered 1, after V lost 3 bases and J lost 10 bases. Written as DNA, the CDR3 is TGTGCCAGCAGCGAGGGACTAGAGCAGTTCTTC. Its translation: CASSEGLEQFF.

This rearrangement joins TRBV5-4 to TRBJ2-7, with D perhaps matching TRBD1 (6 bases). Germline CDR1 SGHNT, CDR2 YYREEE (reference sequence). V was trimmed by 4 bases and J by 3 bases, leaving 14 bases between them. This CDR3 is 14 amino acids long. The DNA for the CDR3 is TGTGCCAGCAGCAAGGGGACATCCAGCTACGAGCAGTACTTC. Its protein is CASSKGTSSYEQYF.

V is TRBV30 and J is TRBJ1-5; no clear D gene. The CDR3 contains 13 residues. CDR1 is GTSNPN and CDR2 is SVGIG in the germline V gene (reference sequence). Between the trimmed V and J ends, which lost 4 bases and 0 bases, there was a span of 7 bases. In DNA, the CDR3 is TGTGCCTGGACCCACAATAGCAATCAGCCCCAGCATTTT. This codes for CAWTHNSNQPQHF.

The V call is TRBV2, the J call TRBJ2-1; 8 nucleotides agree with TRBD1. The germline CDR1 and CDR2 sequences are SNHLY and FYNNEI. V was pared by 7 bases and J by 5 bases, with 13 bases of the junction left unmatched. The CDR3 runs to 16 residues. For the CDR3, the DNA is TGTGCCAGCAACGCCTATCCCGGACAGGGTGACAATGAGCAGTTCTTC. This encodes CASNAYPGQGDNEQFF.

The sample holds a few counts of this clone. The rearrangement links TRBV27 to TRBJ1-1; D is unresolved. Trimming pared 6 bases from V and 1 base from J, leaving 12 bases between. This CDR3 is built from 14 residues. Germline CDR1 MNHEY, CDR2 SMNVEV (reference sequence). CDR3: CASRALGKNTEAFF. CDR3 nucleotide sequence: TGTGCCAGCAGAGCCCTCGGTAAGAACACTGAAGCTTTCTTT.

The V and J genes are TRBV30 and TRBJ1-2; D is possibly TRBD1 (6 bases). In germline, CDR1 is GTSNPN, CDR2 SVGIG (reference sequence). V gave up 4 bases and J gave up 7 bases, with 13 bases separating them. The CDR3 is 12 amino acids. CDR3 protein: CAWTQGMGGYTF. The DNA for the CDR3 is TGTGCCTGGACGCAGGGGATGGGTGGCTACACCTTC.

The chain recombines TRBV7-2 with TRBJ1-1; possibly TRBD1 for D (6 bases). The V end lost 6 bases, the J end lost 2 bases, and 10 bases lay between the germline ends. The CDR3 consists of 13 residues. Germline CDR1 reads SGHTA; CDR2 reads FQGNSA. The CDR3 sequence: CASRQGRNTEAFF. As DNA, the CDR3 is TGTGCCAGCAGGCAGGGGAGAAACACTGAAGCTTTCTTT. Full variable domain (rest looked up from reference TRBV7-2 and TRBJ1-1): GAGVSQSPSNKVTEKGKDVELRCDPISGHTALYWYRQSLGQGLEFLIYFQGNSAPDKSGLPSDRFSAERTGGSVSTLTIQRTQQEDSAVYLCASRQGRNTEAFFGQGTRLTVV.